The 3 T cell receptor beta chains below come from one sample, sequenced in a study of Ad26.COV2.S vaccination and SARS-CoV-2 variants. Only in-frame clones appear in the TCRdb table, and some are missing; sequencing was by immunoSEQ multiplex PCR. The sample holds roughly 420,000 clones; approximately 87% are singletons and the top ten take approximately 4%. The treatment was: about 20 received Ad26.COV2.S at low or high dose, single or two shots; several received placebo; per-sample allocation not given. At day 63 after the first vaccine or placebo injection, samples were drawn. The specimen comprised peripheral blood, sampled in a trial of Ad26.COV2.S vaccine versus placebo. These receptors were taken from a person aged 18-65 years who received the Ad26.COV2.S COVID-19 vaccine or a placebo.

The J gene is TRBJ2-1, the V gene TRBV2, with 8 bases aligning to TRBD2. The CDR3 spans 14 residues. V trimming: 6 bases; J trimming: 6 bases; junction bases outside the gene matches: 7. Per germline, CDR1 SNHLY and CDR2 FYNNEI. CDR3 in amino acids: CASSRTSLGNEQFF. The CDR3 DNA follows: TGTGCCAGCAGCCGGACTAGCCTGGGCAATGAGCAGTTCTTC.

V gene TRBV11-3 combines with J gene TRBJ2-5; a possible D gene is TRBD1 (6 bases). Trimming removed 4 bases from V and 5 bases from J, with 11 bases in between. From germline, CDR1 is SGHNT and CDR2 YENEEA. CDR3 size: 13 residues. The CDR3 coding sequence is TGTGCCAGCAGCTACAGGGTAGGCGAGACCCAGTACTTC. This sequence encodes CASSYRVGETQYF.

The rearrangement joins TRBV6-2 or TRBV6-3 to TRBJ2-5, with D possibly being TRBD2 (8 bases). V dropped 5 bases and J dropped 7 bases, with 17 bases sitting between them. The germline V gene encodes CDR1 MNHEY and CDR2 SVGEGT. The length of the CDR3 is 14 residues. CDR3 nucleotides: TGTGCCAGCAGTGGGACTAGTCCAGGGGGGACCCAGTACTTC. This sequence encodes CASSGTSPGGTQYF.